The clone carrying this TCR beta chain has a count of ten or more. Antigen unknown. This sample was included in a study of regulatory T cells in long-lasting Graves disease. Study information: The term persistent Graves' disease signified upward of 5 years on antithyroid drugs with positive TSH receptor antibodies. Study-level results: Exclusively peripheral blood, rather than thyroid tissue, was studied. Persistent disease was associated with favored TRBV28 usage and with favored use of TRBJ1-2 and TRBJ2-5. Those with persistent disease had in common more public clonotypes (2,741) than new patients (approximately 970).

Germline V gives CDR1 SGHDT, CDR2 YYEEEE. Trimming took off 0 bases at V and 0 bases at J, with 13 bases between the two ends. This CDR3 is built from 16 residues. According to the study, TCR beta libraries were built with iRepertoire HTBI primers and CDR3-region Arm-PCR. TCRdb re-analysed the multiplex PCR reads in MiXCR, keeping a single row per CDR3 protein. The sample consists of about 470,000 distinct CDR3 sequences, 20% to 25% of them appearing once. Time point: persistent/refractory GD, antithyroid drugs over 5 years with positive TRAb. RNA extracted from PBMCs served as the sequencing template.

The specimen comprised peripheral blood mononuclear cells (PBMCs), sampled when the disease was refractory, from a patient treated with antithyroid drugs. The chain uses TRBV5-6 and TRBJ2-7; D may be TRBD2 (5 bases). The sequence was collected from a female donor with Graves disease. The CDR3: CASSLAQADSSYEQYF. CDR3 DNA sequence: TGTGCCAGCAGCTTGGCCCAAGCGGATAGCTCCTACGAGCAGTACTTC.